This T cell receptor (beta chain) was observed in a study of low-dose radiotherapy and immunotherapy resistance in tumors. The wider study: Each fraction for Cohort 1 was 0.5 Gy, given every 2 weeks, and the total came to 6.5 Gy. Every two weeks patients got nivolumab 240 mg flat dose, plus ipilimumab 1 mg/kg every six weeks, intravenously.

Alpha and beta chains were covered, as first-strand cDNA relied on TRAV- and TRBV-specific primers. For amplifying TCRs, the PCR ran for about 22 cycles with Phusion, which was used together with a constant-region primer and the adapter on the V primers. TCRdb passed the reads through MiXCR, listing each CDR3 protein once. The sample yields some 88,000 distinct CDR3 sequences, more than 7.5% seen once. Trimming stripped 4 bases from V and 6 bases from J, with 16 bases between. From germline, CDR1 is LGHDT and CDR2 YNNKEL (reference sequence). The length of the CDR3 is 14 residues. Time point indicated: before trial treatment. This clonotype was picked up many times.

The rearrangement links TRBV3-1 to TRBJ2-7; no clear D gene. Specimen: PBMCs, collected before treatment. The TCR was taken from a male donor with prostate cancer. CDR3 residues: CASSPTGSSTEQYF. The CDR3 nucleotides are TGTGCCAGCAGCCCCACCGGGTCCTCGACCGAGCAGTACTTC.